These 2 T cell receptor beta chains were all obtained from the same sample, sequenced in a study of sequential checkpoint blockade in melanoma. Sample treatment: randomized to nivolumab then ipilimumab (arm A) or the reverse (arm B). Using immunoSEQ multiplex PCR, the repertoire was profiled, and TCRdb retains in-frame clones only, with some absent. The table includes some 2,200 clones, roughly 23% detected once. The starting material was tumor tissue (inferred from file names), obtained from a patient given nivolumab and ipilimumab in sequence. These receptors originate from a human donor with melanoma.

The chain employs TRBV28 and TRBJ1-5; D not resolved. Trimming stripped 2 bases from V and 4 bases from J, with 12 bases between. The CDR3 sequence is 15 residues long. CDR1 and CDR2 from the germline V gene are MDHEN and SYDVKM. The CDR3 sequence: CASSLGSQRNQPQHF. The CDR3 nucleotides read TGTGCCAGCAGTTTAGGTTCACAGAGGAATCAGCCCCAGCATTTT.

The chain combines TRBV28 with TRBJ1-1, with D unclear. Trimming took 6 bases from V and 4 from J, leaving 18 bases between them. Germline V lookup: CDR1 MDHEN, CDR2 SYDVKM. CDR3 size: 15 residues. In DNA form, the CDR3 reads TGTGCCAGCAGCCTACCACTCCTATCTCCCACTGAAGCTTTCTTT. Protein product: CASSLPLLSPTEAFF.